This is a list of T cell receptor beta chains from one sample in a study of blood T cells in healthy people across ages. TCRdb passed the 5' RACE reads through MiXCR, listing each CDR3 protein once. The sample gives about 640,000 distinct CDR3 sequences, 58% of which show up once; over 30% is in the top ten. The source material was blood. The source of these receptors is a man aged 55-75 years in good health. CDR3s include the opening cysteine and the closing phenylalanine or tryptophan.

j_call | cdr3_length | v_call | cdr3_aa
TRBJ2-3 | 13 | TRBV7-2 | CASSPTTRQSQYF
TRBJ2-4 | 15 | TRBV6-5 | CASSYTTDIGNIQYF
TRBJ2-7 | 15 | TRBV7-8 | CASSLPGTASYEQYF
TRBJ2-3 | 13 | TRBV11-2 | CASSFQGVDTQYF
TRBJ2-1 | 17 | TRBV5-1 | CASSKGLAGGSYNEQFF
TRBJ2-5 | 15 | TRBV15 | CATSRERTSGGYQYF
TRBJ2-7 | 14 | TRBV29-1 | CSAREMGQGGEQYF
TRBJ2-1 | 14 | TRBV6-4 | CASSELATNNEQFF
TRBJ2-3 | 16 | TRBV6-5 | CASSYSFDSSTDTQYF
TRBJ2-7 | 14 | TRBV6-6 | CASSSRDRSYEQYF
TRBJ1-6 | 17 | TRBV18 | CASSPGNPGRGGSPLHF
TRBJ1-2 | 13 | TRBV6-2/TRBV6-3 | CASSWDGRDGYTF
TRBJ2-3 | 15 | TRBV5-4 | CASSKSGGAQDTQYF
TRBJ2-1 | 15 | TRBV6-2/TRBV6-3 | CASSQDRTGGSEQFF
TRBJ2-3 | 13 | TRBV9 | CASSARTADTQYF
TRBJ2-3 | 16 | TRBV12-3/TRBV12-4 | CASSLALTGGTDTQYF
TRBJ2-4 | 18 | TRBV21-1 | CASSKHRGCGKAKNIQYF
TRBJ2-5 | 13 | TRBV12-5 | CASGPGQGETQYF
TRBJ2-5 | 14 | TRBV5-1 | CASSIEDGGETQYF
- | 13 | TRBV20-1 | CSASLDGTVEQYF
TRBJ2-7 | 14 | TRBV6-6 | CASSYTTSSYEQYF
TRBJ1-2 | 15 | TRBV9 | CASSRSDRVGDGYTF
TRBJ2-3 | 14 | TRBV28 | CATAEPAVPNTQYF
TRBJ2-5 | 15 | TRBV2 | CASTNDRGAGETQYF
TRBJ1-2 | 12 | TRBV29-1 | CSVGVGGYGYTF
TRBJ2-1 | 16 | TRBV5-6 | CASSLVVGGPWNEQFF